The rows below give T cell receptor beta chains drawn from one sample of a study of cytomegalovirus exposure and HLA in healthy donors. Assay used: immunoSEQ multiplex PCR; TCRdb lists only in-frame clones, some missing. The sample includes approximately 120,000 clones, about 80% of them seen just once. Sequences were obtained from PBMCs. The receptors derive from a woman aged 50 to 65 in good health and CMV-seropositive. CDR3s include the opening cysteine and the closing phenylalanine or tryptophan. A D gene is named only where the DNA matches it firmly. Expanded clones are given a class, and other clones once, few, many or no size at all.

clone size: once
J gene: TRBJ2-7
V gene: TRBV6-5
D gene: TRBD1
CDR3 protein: CASSFRTGSSEQYF
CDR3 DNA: TGTGCCAGCAGTTTTCGGACAGGGTCGTCTGAACAGTACTTC

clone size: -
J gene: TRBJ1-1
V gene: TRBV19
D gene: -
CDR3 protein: CASSRRGPNTEAFF
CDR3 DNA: TGTGCCAGTAGTAGGCGGGGTCCGAACACTGAAGCTTTCTTT

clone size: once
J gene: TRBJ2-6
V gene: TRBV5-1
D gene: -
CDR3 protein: CASSQGSGANGLTF
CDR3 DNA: TGCGCCAGCAGTCAGGGGTCTGGGGCCAACGGCCTGACTTTC

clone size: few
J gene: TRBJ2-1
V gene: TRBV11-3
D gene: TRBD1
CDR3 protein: CASSKGQGAVNEQFF
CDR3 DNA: TGTGCCAGCAGCAAGGGACAGGGGGCAGTAAATGAGCAGTTCTTC

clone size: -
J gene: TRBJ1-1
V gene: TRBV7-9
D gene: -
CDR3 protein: CASSSTGFGAFF
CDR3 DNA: TGTGCCAGCAGCTCAACAGGGTTCGGAGCTTTCTTT

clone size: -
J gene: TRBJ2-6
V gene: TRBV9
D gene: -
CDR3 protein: CASSVRSGANGLTF
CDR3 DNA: TGTGCCAGCAGCGTGCGCTCTGGGGCCAACGGCCTGACTTTC

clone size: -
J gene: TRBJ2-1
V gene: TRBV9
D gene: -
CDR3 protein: CASSVATGGAYNEQFF
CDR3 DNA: TGTGCCAGCAGCGTAGCTACAGGGGGGGCCTACAATGAGCAGTTCTTC

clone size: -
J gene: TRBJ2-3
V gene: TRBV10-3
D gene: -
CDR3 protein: CAISEGDTDTQYF
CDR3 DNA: TGTGCCATCAGTGAAGGGGACACAGATACGCAGTATTTT

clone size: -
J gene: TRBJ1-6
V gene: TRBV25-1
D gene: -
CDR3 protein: CASKGQGRNSPLHF
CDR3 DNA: TGTGCCAGCAAGGGGCAGGGCCGTAATTCACCCCTCCACTTT

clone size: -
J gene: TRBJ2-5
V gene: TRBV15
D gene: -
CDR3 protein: CATSRDPGYQGTQYF
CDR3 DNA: TGTGCCACCAGCAGAGATCCAGGGTACCAAGGGACCCAGTACTTC

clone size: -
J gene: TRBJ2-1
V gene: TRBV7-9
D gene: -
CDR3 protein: CASSPSHEQFF
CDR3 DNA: TGTGCCAGCAGCCCCTCCCATGAGCAGTTCTTC

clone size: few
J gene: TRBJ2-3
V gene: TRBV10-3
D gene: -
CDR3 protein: CATTRDTNTDTQYF
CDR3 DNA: TGTGCCACCACCCGGGACACCAACACAGATACGCAGTATTTT

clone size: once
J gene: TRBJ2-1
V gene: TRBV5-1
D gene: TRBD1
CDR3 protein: CASSSPGQGPYNEQFF
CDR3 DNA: TGCGCCAGCAGCTCACCGGGACAGGGCCCTTACAATGAGCAGTTCTTC

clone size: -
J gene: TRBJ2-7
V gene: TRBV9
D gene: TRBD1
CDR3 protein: CASSVAPGQNLYEQYF
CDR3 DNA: TGTGCCAGCAGCGTAGCTCCGGGACAGAACCTTTACGAGCAGTACTTC

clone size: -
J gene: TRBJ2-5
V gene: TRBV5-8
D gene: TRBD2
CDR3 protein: CASSFGTSGRPEETQYF
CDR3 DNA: TGTGCCAGCAGCTTCGGGACTAGCGGGAGGCCCGAAGAGACCCAGTACTTC

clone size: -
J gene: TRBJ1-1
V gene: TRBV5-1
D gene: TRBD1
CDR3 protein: CASSPLDRGQGEAFF
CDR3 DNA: TGCGCCAGCAGCCCTCTCGACAGGGGGCAGGGTGAAGCTTTCTTT

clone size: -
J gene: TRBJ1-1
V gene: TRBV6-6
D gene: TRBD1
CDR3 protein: CASDGQGVLGQGAFF
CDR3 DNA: TGTGCCAGCGACGGACAGGGTGTTCTTGGGCAGGGTGCTTTCTTT

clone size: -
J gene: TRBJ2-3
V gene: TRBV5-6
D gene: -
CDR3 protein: CASSLVRQANTDTQYF
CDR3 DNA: TGTGCCAGCAGCTTGGTAAGGCAGGCGAACACAGATACGCAGTATTTT

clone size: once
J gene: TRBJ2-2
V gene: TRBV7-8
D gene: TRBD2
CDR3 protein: CASSSGAGDNTGELFF
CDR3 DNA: TGTGCCAGCAGCTCCGGGGCGGGGGATAACACCGGGGAGCTGTTTTTT

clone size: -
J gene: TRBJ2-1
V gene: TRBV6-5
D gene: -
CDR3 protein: CASSSGTLYNEQFF
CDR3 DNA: TGTGCCAGCAGTTCCGGGACTCTCTACAATGAGCAGTTCTTC

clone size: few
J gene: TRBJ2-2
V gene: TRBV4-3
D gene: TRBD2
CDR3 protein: CASSQESLGLAGGNTGELFF
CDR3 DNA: TGCGCCAGCAGCCAAGAGAGTTTAGGACTAGCGGGAGGGAACACCGGGGAGCTGTTTTTT

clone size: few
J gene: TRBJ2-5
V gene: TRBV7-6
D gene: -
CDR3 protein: CASSYYQETQYF
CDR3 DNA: TGTGCCAGCAGCTATTATCAAGAGACCCAGTACTTC

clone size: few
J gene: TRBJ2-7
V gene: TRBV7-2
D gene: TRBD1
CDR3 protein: CASSLPGTVYEQYF
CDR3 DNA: TGTGCCAGCAGCCTACCCGGGACAGTTTACGAGCAGTACTTC

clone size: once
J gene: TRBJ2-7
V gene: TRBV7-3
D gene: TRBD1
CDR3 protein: CASSQGQGDEQYF
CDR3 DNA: TGTGCCAGCAGTCAAGGACAGGGGGACGAGCAGTACTTC

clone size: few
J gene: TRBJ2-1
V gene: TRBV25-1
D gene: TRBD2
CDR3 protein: CASSLPGTSLYNEQFF
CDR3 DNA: TGTGCCAGCAGCCTCCCAGGGACTAGCCTATACAATGAGCAGTTCTTC

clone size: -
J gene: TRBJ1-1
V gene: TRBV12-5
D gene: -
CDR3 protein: CASGLVPNSEAFF
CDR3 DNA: TGTGCTAGTGGTTTGGTACCGAACAGTGAAGCTTTCTTT

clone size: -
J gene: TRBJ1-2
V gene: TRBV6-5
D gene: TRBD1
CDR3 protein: CASSPGTANYGYTF
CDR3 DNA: TGTGCCAGCAGCCCGGGGACAGCTAACTATGGCTACACCTTC

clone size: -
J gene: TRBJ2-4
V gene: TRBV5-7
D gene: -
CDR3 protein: CASSLDFRGGLAKNSQYF
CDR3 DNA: TGTGCCAGCAGCTTGGATTTCAGGGGAGGGCTTGCCAAAAACAGTCAGTACTTC

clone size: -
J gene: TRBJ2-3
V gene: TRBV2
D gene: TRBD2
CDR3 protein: CATAGNSGGAKDTQYF
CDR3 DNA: TGTGCCACTGCAGGAAATAGCGGGGGGGCCAAAGATACGCAGTATTTT

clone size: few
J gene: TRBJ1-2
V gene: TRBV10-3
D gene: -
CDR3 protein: CAISEPDSSVTYGYTF
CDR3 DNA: TGTGCCATCAGTGAGCCGGACTCTTCAGTTACCTATGGCTACACCTTC

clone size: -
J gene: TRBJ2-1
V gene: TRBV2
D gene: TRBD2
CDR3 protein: CASSDPLAGRDEQFF
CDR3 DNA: TGTGCCAGCAGCGACCCCCTAGCGGGTCGGGATGAGCAGTTCTTC

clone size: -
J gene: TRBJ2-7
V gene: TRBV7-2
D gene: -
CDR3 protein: CASTRDGYEQYF
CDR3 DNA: TGTGCCAGCACCCGCGATGGCTACGAGCAGTACTTC

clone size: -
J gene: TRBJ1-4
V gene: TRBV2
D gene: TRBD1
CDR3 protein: CASSGTGGEKLFF
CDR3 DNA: TGTGCCAGCAGCGGGACAGGTGGGGAAAAACTGTTTTTT

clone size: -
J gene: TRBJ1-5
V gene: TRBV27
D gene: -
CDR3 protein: CASRYSLYSNQPQHF
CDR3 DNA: TGTGCCAGCAGGTACAGTCTTTATAGCAATCAGCCCCAGCATTTT

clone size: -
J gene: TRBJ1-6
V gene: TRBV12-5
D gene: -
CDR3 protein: CASGSDTVGSPLHF
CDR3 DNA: TGTGCTAGTGGGTCGGACACCGTGGGATCACCCCTCCACTTT

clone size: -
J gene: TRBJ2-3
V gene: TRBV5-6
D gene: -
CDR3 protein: CASSSDTVRTDTQYF
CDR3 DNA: TGTGCCAGCAGCTCCGACACCGTACGCACAGATACGCAGTATTTT

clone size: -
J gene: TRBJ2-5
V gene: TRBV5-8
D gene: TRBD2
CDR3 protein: CASSLLTSGRETQYF
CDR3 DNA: TGTGCCAGCAGTTTACTTACTAGCGGGAGAGAGACCCAGTACTTC

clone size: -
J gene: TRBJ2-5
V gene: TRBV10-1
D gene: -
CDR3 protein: CAISWKLGGRQETQYF
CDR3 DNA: TGCGCCATCTCCTGGAAGTTGGGGGGGCGCCAGGAGACCCAGTACTTC

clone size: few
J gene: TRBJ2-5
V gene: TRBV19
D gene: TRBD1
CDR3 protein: CASSQSGQARKETQYF
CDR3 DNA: TGTGCCAGTAGTCAATCCGGACAGGCTCGCAAAGAGACCCAGTACTTC

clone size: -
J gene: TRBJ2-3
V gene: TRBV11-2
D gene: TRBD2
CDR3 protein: CASSLGLAGGTDTQYF
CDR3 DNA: TGTGCCAGCAGCTTGGGACTAGCGGGAGGGACAGATACGCAGTATTTT

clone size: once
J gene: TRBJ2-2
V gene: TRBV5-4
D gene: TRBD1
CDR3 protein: CASSLSTGGRELFF
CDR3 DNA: TGTGCCAGCAGCTTGTCGACAGGGGGCCGGGAGCTGTTTTTT

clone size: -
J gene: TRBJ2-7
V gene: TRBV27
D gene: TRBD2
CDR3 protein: CASRGFSGSNHEQYF
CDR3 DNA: TGTGCCAGCAGGGGATTTAGCGGGAGTAACCACGAGCAGTACTTC

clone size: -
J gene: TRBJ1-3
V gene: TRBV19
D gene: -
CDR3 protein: CASSLRDFSGNTIYF
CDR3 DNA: TGTGCCAGTAGTCTTCGGGACTTCTCTGGAAACACCATATATTTT

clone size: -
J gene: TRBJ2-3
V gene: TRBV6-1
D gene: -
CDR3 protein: CASSPRGTRTDTQYF
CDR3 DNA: TGTGCCAGCAGCCCCCGTGGGACACGCACAGATACGCAGTATTTT

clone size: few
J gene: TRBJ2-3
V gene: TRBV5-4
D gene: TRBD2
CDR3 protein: CASSWVGGRGTDTQYF
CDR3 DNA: TGTGCCAGCAGCTGGGTTGGCGGGAGGGGCACAGATACGCAGTATTTT

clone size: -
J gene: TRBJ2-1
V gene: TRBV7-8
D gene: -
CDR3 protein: CASSLRTTYNEQFF
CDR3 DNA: TGTGCCAGCAGCTTACGGACTACTTACAATGAGCAGTTCTTC

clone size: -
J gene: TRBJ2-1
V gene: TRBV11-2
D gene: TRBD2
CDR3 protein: CASSLASGYNEQFF
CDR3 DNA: TGTGCCAGCAGCTTAGCTAGCGGGTACAATGAGCAGTTCTTC

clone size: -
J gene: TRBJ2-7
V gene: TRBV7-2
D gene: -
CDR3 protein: CASSAGRLVAYEQYF
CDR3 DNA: TGTGCCAGCAGCGCTGGGAGACTAGTCGCCTACGAGCAGTACTTC

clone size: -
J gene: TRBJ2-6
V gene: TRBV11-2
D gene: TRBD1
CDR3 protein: CASSALRDRGPGGANVLTF
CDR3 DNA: TGTGCCAGCAGCGCACTCCGGGACAGGGGGCCAGGTGGGGCCAACGTCCTGACTTTC

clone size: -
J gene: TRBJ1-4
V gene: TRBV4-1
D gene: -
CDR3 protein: CASSQGQSDNEKLFF
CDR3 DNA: TGCGCCAGCAGCCAAGGACAGAGCGATAATGAAAAACTGTTTTTT

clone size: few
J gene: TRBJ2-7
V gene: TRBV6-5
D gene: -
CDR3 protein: CASSSRQLRNEQYF
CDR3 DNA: TGTGCCAGCAGTTCCAGACAGTTGAGGAACGAGCAGTACTTC

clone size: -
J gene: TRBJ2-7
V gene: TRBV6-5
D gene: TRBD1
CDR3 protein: CASSPGQGKTYF
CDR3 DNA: TGTGCCAGCAGTCCGGGACAGGGTAAAACGTACTTC

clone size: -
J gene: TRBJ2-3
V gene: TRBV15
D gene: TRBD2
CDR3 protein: CATSRGLGAGVTDTQYF
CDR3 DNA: TGTGCCACCAGCAGAGGCTTAGGAGCGGGAGTAACAGATACGCAGTATTTT

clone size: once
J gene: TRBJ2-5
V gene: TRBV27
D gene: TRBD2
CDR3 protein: CASSSTGLAGGPKWQTQYF
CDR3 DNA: TGTGCCAGCAGTTCCACGGGACTAGCGGGAGGGCCCAAATGGCAGACCCAGTACTTC

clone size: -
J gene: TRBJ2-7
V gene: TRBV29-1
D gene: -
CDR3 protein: CSVEKQGGVEQYF
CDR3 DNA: TGCAGCGTTGAGAAGCAGGGAGGTGTCGAGCAGTACTTC

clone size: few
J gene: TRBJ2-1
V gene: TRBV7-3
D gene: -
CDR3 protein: CASSQQAPPYNEQFF
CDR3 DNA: TGTGCCAGCAGTCAACAGGCCCCACCCTACAATGAGCAGTTCTTC

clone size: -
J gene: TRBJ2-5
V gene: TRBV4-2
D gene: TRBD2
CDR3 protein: CASSQDGSGGPRETQYF
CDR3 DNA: TGTGCCAGCAGCCAAGATGGTAGCGGGGGGCCCCGAGAGACCCAGTACTTC

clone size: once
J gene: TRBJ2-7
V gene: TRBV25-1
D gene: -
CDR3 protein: CASSAPRRDTTYEQYF
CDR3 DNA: TGTGCCAGCAGTGCGCCGAGAAGGGACACGACCTACGAGCAGTACTTC

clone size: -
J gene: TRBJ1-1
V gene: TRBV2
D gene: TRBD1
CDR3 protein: CATQDRVQNTEAFF
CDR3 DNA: TGTGCCACCCAGGACAGGGTACAGAACACTGAAGCTTTCTTT